This TCR beta chain came from a study of shared clonotypes between healthy human individuals (dated by TCRdb to 2020 to 2022). About the study as a whole: Three men and a couple of women, aged 18 to 49 years, made up the cohort. For each donor, three plates each were used for CD4 naive and CD4 memory, two plates were used for CD8 naive, and one plate was used for CD8 memory. The study deeply sequenced blood TCR repertoires of about 5 healthy adults to estimate repertoire size and the extent of clonotype sharing between individuals. To increase sequencing depth and limit assay-specific biases, different laboratories used diverse techniques to prepare libraries and sequence TCR repertoires. Between about 0.8 and 9 billion PBMCs per donor were obtained by leukapheresis.

The germline V gene (reference sequence) supplies CDR1 SGHNT and CDR2 YYREEE. Trimming costs V 4 bases and J 4 bases, and their ends lie 12 bases apart. The CDR3 goes from the cysteine to the phenylalanine over 14 residues. This entry keeps only the CDR3 DNA: 42 bases, framed from base 1. Worth noting for this clone: The specificity of this receptor is unknown. No base quality values were provided; no much bigger clone lies one nucleotide off.

Healthy HIV-negative adults with no recently reported acute infections or vaccinations were included as donors. All donors were Caucasian adults living in Nashville, Tennessee, USA. CD4+ T cells were enriched through magnetic negative selection, after which naive cells were positively selected on CD45RA and the remaining negative fraction served as the memory subset. Blood was collected by leukapheresis, and PBMCs were isolated by Ficoll-Histopaque density gradient centrifugation and then cryopreserved in liquid nitrogen vapor phase. Analytical flow cytometry was used to check the purity and quantity of each magnetically sorted T cell population. Genomic DNA was isolated from every sorted fraction and measured by UV absorbance on a Nanodrop 2000c. Using the deep immunoSEQ assay, multiplex PCR amplified TCR CDR3 regions from genomic DNA. Genomic DNA extracted from each cell subset was distributed evenly over all wells of several immunoSEQ 96-well plates, and each plate served as one replicate. For sorted subsets, each replicate PCR was loaded with about 200 ng genomic DNA, equivalent to 32,000 or so T cell genomes. The purified libraries were quantified using a Qubit 3.0 fluorometer, sized with a Bioanalyzer 2100, and then quantified again using the KAPA Library Quantification kit. Each immunoSEQ 96-well plate was sequenced on its own single-read 150-cycle Illumina NextSeq 550 flow cell. As for the authors' bioinformatics: The immunoSEQ output contained only junctional sequences without quality scores, so filtering could not match that applied to full-length reads. Sequences were annotated with PyIR, a Python wrapper for IgBLAST v1.9, and V/J genes and CDR3 were assigned using IMGT germline references. Reads were removed for weak V/J assignments (E-value above 1e-6), missing CDR3, stop codons, out-of-frame junctions, or ambiguous translated residues. V3J clonotypes were defined by identical inferred V gene, J gene, and CDR3 amino acid sequence. To compute the percentage overlap between repertoires, the number of shared unique clonotypes was divided by the size of the smaller repertoire. RTK rarefaction, the Chao1 estimator, and Recon v2.1 estimates of unobserved clonotypes were used to assess repertoire richness. For all TCRbeta clonotypes obtained by the gDNA method from a handful of donors, generation probabilities were computed with OLGA. TCRdb took over this immuneACCESS table, retaining in-frame rearrangements with V and J assigned. Such tables are incomplete; in checked studies, under half of the missing clones stem from an unresolved V gene, and the remainder is unexplained. The V and J calls and clone size are taken from that table; D and trimming were inferred from the DNA. In all, the sample holds around 980,000 clones, and about 84% of those were seen once. Around 0.61% of the sample rests with the top ten.

General study outcomes and caveats: About 5% of naive CD4, 3.5% of naive CD8, approximately 2% of memory CD4, and around 0.4% of memory CD8 clonotypes were shared across several donors. Estimated clonotype richness was generally larger for naive than for memory subsets. Sampling was limited to blood, and TCR repertoires in tissue likely differ from TCR repertoires in blood. The small number of donors limited the genetic and exposure-history diversity represented. Clonotypes shared by all four sorted-subset donors showed higher generation probabilities than non-shared clonotypes. Even with the large sequencing depth, rarefaction of the sorted-subset datasets indicated that sequencing was incomplete. Pairwise subsampling led to the expectation that sequencing depth would affect the degree of clonotype sharing among donors.

Sequenced input: memory CD4+ T cells from PBMCs. In the paper's terms, the cell subset or site label means: CD45RA-negative fraction. The TCR comes from a man between 18 and 35 years old in good health. Some clones in this sample may be carry-over from other donors' samples. This chain is built from TRBV5-4 and TRBJ1-5, with the identity of the D gene unclear. The CDR3 is CASSLKGDNQPQHF. The nucleotide sequence is TGTGCCAGCAGCCTCAAAGGCGATAATCAGCCCCAGCATTTT.